This TCR beta chain emerged from a study of tumor-infiltrating lymphocytes in primary liver carcinoma (dated by TCRdb to about 2017). About the full investigation: The five patients, three men and two women aged 30 to 69 years, had hepatocellular carcinoma (four) or combined HCC and intrahepatic cholangiocarcinoma (one). Tumors of the five patients were stage T1-T3 N0M0 with maximum diameters of about 4.2 to 10 cm. Samples yielded roughly 3.5 to 8 million productive TCRbeta reads; read depth did not differ significantly between tissue types. TCRbeta repertoire sequencing, expression microarrays and whole-exome sequencing were combined in the study across five regions of each liver tumor, with adjacent normal tissue and blood also included. A total of 35 or so specimens from 5 patients, comprising some 25 tumor regions, 5 adjacent noncancerous liver tissues and 5 peripheral blood samples, were covered by TCRbeta repertoire sequencing. Technical replicate repertoires showed high reproducibility, with mean shared-clone rates roughly 0.87 and correlation coefficients above 0.95. The research as a whole found: The top 250 clones accounted for a significantly greater share of the repertoire in tumors than in blood (p = 0.039). Since the samples were bulk and unsorted, there was no way to compare CD4+ and CD8+ T cell repertoires. Because only the TCR beta chain was sequenced and unpaired alpha chains were not captured, true repertoire diversity is likely underestimated. Repertoire overlap was higher between tumor regions (mean roughly 35%) than tumor-adjacent (approximately 17%) or tumor-blood (14%) pairs, consistent with antigen-driven expansion. With just four or five patients in the study, the authors point out that the findings should be validated in a larger study.

To note about this clonotype: The clone's antigen remains unknown. The junction shows a germline mismatch at one end, possibly a read error.

TCRbeta-specific cDNA was reverse-transcribed from roughly 500 ng total RNA using a constant-region primer and ProtoScript II reverse transcriptase. The TCRbeta libraries were prepared through three rounds of nested multiplex PCR following a slightly modified ARM-PCR procedure. Each of the first two PCR rounds ran for 10 cycles and used multiplex TRBV1-TRBV30 forward primers together with a Cbeta reverse primer. Sample barcodes and Illumina adapters were added in a final 25-cycle PCR with Deep VentR polymerase. Before sequencing, amplicons between 200 and 500 bp were purified from gel using a QIAquick gel extraction kit. An Illumina HiSeq 2500 was used to sequence the TCRbeta amplicons, generating 250-bp paired-end reads. On the authors' methods: Trimmomatic v0.33 was used to quality-trim the reads, and FLASH v1.2.11 was used to merge paired reads so that full CDR3 sequences could be recovered. V, D and J germline segments were assigned to the rearranged TCRbeta sequences by MiGEC v1.2.1b. Clonotype statistics, along with Shannon-Wiener diversity indices, were calculated using VDJtools v1.0.0. To reduce sampling bias, subsequent analyses other than the diversity analysis used only the 250 most abundant clonotypes in each sample. TCRdb trimmed the raw reads at Q25, called clones with MiXCR and kept productive beta chains. Rows are combined by CDR3 protein, so each entry shows the most common genes and DNA. These V and J calls originate from TCRdb's pipeline instead of the authors' own analysis. This sample comprises tens of thousands of distinct CDR3 sequences, roughly two thirds of them detected only once. Less than 30% of the sample is held by the ten biggest clonotypes.

Without any cell sorting, total RNA and DNA were co-extracted from approximately 22-30 mg of bulk tissue using the AllPrep DNA/RNA mini kit. Roughly five patients with histopathologically diagnosed primary liver carcinoma underwent surgical resection in China between November 2015 and 2016. Chronic HBV infection was present in the patients, and the patients were treatment-naive at sampling. Pieces of fresh tumor and adjacent tissue were cut in half, with one half kept in RNAlater at -80 degrees C and the other half sent for histology. There are 16 amino acids in the CDR3, from cysteine to phenylalanine inclusive. The only DNA kept is the CDR3, 48 bases in frame from the first base.

The source material was tumor-adjacent normal liver tissue. This TCR derives from a man between 35 and 55 years old with primary liver carcinoma and hepatitis B virus infection. Recombination joined TRBV5-7 with TRBJ2-6, with TRBD2 perhaps the D gene, on 6 matching bases. TRBV5-7 is annotated as an ORF whose role is uncertain. The nucleotides read TGTGCCAACAGCTTGGCGGGAACCTCTGGGGCCAACGCCCTGACTTTC. Translation gives CANSLAGTSGANALTF.